The 30 T cell receptor beta chains below all came from one sample that was sequenced in a study of tumor-infiltrating lymphocytes in primary liver carcinoma. Using a constant-region primer together with ProtoScript II reverse transcriptase, TCR beta cDNA was made from 450 to 600 ng of total RNA. The TCR beta library was amplified through three nested multiplex PCR rounds in a modified ARM-PCR procedure. A C-beta reverse primer was combined with TRBV1-TRBV30 forward primers in the first two PCR rounds, and each round had ten to eleven cycles. TCRdb processed the multiplex PCR reads anew with MiXCR; each CDR3 protein has one entry. Of fewer than 250,000 distinct CDR3 sequences listed, less than 70% are singletons. Unsorted whole blood yielded the blood RNA, and germline DNA was also extracted. Material for sequencing was peripheral blood. The receptor source for this set is a woman aged 60-75 years with primary liver carcinoma and hepatitis B virus infection.

Concerning this clonotype itself: Its ends do not fully match the called genes, so a read error is possible. The V gene is TRBV11-2, the J gene TRBJ2-7; 8 nucleotides line up with TRBD2. Germline values: CDR1 SGHAT, CDR2 FQNNGV. The CDR3 is made up of 15 amino acids. The DNA of the CDR3 is TGTGTCAGCAGCTTAGAAGGTAGCGGGATGCTCGAGCAGTACTTC. Translated: CVSSLEGSGMLEQYF.

The count of this clonotype is one. This chain joins TRBV5-1 and TRBJ2-7; 8 nucleotides match TRBD1. V dropped 4 bases and J dropped 3; count of bases not matched to a gene: 12. There are 16 residues in the CDR3. Germline V CDR1 and CDR2: SGHRS, YFSETQ. The CDR3 loop is CASSPARTGFGYEQYF. DNA for the CDR3: TGCGCCAGCAGCCCAGCCCGGACAGGGTTTGGCTACGAGCAGTACTTC.

The sample holds a few counts of this clonotype. A much bigger clone sits one base away, suggesting this may be a read error. The rearrangement joins TRBV11-3 to TRBJ2-7; D not resolved. Germline CDR1 SGHNT, CDR2 YENEEA. This CDR3 contains 14 residues. CDR3 sequence reads: CASSLVGGSYEQHF. The DNA of the CDR3 is TGTGCCAGCAGCTTAGTAGGCGGTTCCTACGAGCAGCACTTC. The entire variable domain, with the rest obtained from reference TRBV11-3 and TRBJ2-7, is as follows: EAGVVQSPRYKIIEKKQPVAFWCNPISGHNTLYWYLQNLGQGPELLIRYENEEAVDDSQLPKDRFSAERLKGVDSTLKIQPAELGDSAVYLCASSLVGGSYEQHFGPGTRLTVT.

The V call is TRBV4-1, the J call TRBJ2-1; the D is unclear. V was cut by 10 bases and J by 2 bases, with 12 bases left in between. The CDR3 is made up of 13 amino acids. Germline V gene lookup returns CDR1 MGHRA and CDR2 YSYEKL. CDR3 coding DNA: TGCGCCAACAGATTGGACCCCTACAATGAGCAGTTCTTC. Translation: CANRLDPYNEQFF.

Comment on this clonotype: The germline gene is not matched at one end of the junction; a read error may be the cause. The V and J genes are TRBV11-2 and TRBJ1-1; D gene unclear. The length of the CDR3 is 14 residues. Germline values: CDR1 SGHAT, CDR2 FQNNGV. The CDR3 DNA is TGTACCAGCAACTTAATGGGGAGGGACACTGAAGCTTTCTTT. The encoded protein is CTSNLMGRDTEAFF.

The CDR3 is CTSSSVSSGSNEQFF. In nucleotides, the CDR3 is TGTACTAGCAGCTCAGTGTCTAGCGGGAGCAATGAGCAGTTCTTC. J is TRBJ2-1 and V is TRBV11-2; TRBD2 matches at 10 bases. Germline CDR1 reads SGHAT; CDR2 reads FQNNGV. This CDR3 is built from 15 residues.

On this clonotype: The junction departs from germline at one end; a sequencing error may be responsible. V is TRBV11-2 and J is TRBJ2-5; 7 nucleotides align to TRBD2. The CDR3 runs to 15 residues. Germline CDR1 reads SGHAT; CDR2 reads FQNNGV. The CDR3 sequence: CASSFEPGLQEAQYF. CDR3 DNA sequence: TGTGCCAGCAGCTTCGAGCCGGGACTACAAGAGGCCCAGTACTTC.

This clonotype was observed many times. The chain has TRBV11-2 and TRBJ1-2; 12 bases are a match to TRBD1. The CDR3 covers 20 residues. In germline, CDR1 is SGHAT, CDR2 FQNNGV. With V trimmed by 4 bases and J by 0 bases, 15 bases remained unmatched. This CDR3 is CASSYSPGTGGPFTNYGYTF. The CDR3 nucleotides read TGTGCCAGCAGCTACAGTCCCGGGACAGGGGGCCCTTTCACTAACTATGGCTACACCTTC.

The chain employs TRBV20-1 and TRBJ2-3; the match to TRBD1 covers 7 bases. The CDR3 has 13 residues. Germline CDR1 and CDR2: DFQATT and SNEGSKA (reference sequence). The ends lost 5 bases at V and 5 bases at J; junction bases unmatched: 7. The chain's CDR3 is CSAPRTGEDTQYF. The CDR3 nucleotides are TGCAGTGCTCCCCGAACAGGGGAAGATACGCAGTATTTT.

The rearrangement joins TRBV6-6 to TRBJ2-5, with TRBD2 as a possible D gene (6 bases). Trimming pared 5 bases from V and 2 bases from J, leaving 15 bases between. This CDR3 region has 15 residues. Germline V gives CDR1 MNHNY, CDR2 SVGAGI (reference sequence). The CDR3 nucleotides are TGTGCCAGCAGTCACTACGGGGGTCGACAAGAGACCCAGTACTTC. Protein product: CASSHYGGRQETQYF.

The count of this clonotype is one. The gene calls are TRBV11-1 and TRBJ2-3, with TRBD2 matching over 11 bases. The germline CDR1 and CDR2 sequences are SGHAT and FQDESV (reference sequence). The CDR3 is made up of 15 amino acids. Trimming removed 5 bases from V and 12 bases from J; junction bases left unmatched: 13. The chain's CDR3 is CASSQIAGGQDIQYF. Written as DNA, the CDR3 is TGTGCCAGCAGCCAAATAGCGGGAGGGCAAGATATACAGTATTTT.

The chain links TRBV10-3 to TRBJ2-7; 9 bases are a match to TRBD2. The CDR3 runs 13 residues. Germline V CDR1 and CDR2: ENHRY, SYGVKD. The junction had 6 bases not matched to a gene; V was cut back by 8 bases and J by 4 bases. The CDR3 is CAIGLREGYEQYF. DNA of the CDR3: TGTGCCATCGGTTTGCGGGAGGGTTACGAGCAGTACTTC.

With respect to this clonotype: This may be a read error, as it is one base from a much larger clone. J is TRBJ1-5 and V is TRBV12-3 or TRBV12-4; TRBD1 matches 8 bases. The CDR3 spans 16 residues. J lost 6 bases, V lost 8 bases, and 15 bases had no gene match. For the CDR3, the DNA is TGTGCCAGCGGTCCTTCTCTAGGCAGGGGGCTTCAGCCCCAGCATTTT. Its protein product is CASGPSLGRGLQPQHF.

Many counts were recorded for this clonotype. The genes are TRBV4-1 and TRBJ1-6; no clear D. CDR3 length: 17 residues. Germline V gives CDR1 MGHRA, CDR2 YSYEKL. The V and J ends lost 1 base and 7 bases respectively, with 17 bases between them. CDR3 sequence: CASSQVSGGLSNSPLHF. CDR3 bases: TGCGCCAGCAGCCAAGTTAGTGGCGGGCTTTCCAATTCACCCCTCCACTTT.

About this clonotype: This may arise from a read error, as a much more abundant clone is one base away. V usage is TRBV5-6 and J usage is TRBJ1-5, with TRBD1 identical over 8 bases. The CDR3 runs 14 residues. In germline, CDR1 is SGHDT, CDR2 YYEEEE. The CDR3 loop is CASSRQGPDQPRHF. The CDR3 DNA reads as TGTGCCAGCAGCCGACAGGGGCCCGATCAGCCCCGGCATTTT.

This clonotype has a handful of counts. The V gene is TRBV29-1, the J gene TRBJ1-5; tentatively, D is TRBD1 (5 bases). The V gene lost 6 bases and the J gene lost 6 bases, with 18 bases spanning the gap. This CDR3 spans 14 amino acids. The germline V gene has CDR1 SQVTM and CDR2 ANQGSEA. In nucleotides, the CDR3 is TGCAGCGTCACCGAAGGACAAACCGGTCAGCCCCAGCATTTT. It specifies CSVTEGQTGQPQHF.

The chain recombines TRBV5-1 with TRBJ2-7, with TRBD2 matching over 14 bases. Per the germline V gene, CDR1 is SGHRS and CDR2 is YFSETQ. CDR3 length: 19 amino acids. J was trimmed by 0 bases and V by 0 bases; bases with no gene match: 8. The CDR3 DNA reads TGCGCCAGCAGCTTGGAGGGACTAGCGGGAGCGGGAGGCTCCTACGAGCAGTACTTC. Translating gives CASSLEGLAGAGGSYEQYF.

A note on this clonotype: This sequence may be a read error, since a much larger clone differs from it by one base. This rearrangement joins TRBV6-9 to TRBJ2-2, with TRBD1 matching 9 bases. The CDR3 runs to 19 residues. Germline V gives CDR1 MNHGY, CDR2 SVAAGI. CDR3 region: CANSYKLGDRATNTGELFF. The CDR3 bases are TGTGCCAACAGTTATAAATTGGGGGACAGGGCTACGAACACCGGGGAGCTGTTTTTT.

There are many counts of this clonotype. The rearrangement uses TRBV5-4 and TRBJ2-7, with D possibly TRBD1 on 6 matching bases. Germline V gene data show CDR1 as SGHNT and CDR2 as YYREEE (reference sequence). Trimming removed 4 bases at V and 1 base at J, with 15 bases between. CDR3 length: 15 residues. The CDR3 bases are TGTGCCAGCAGCGGGAACCGGGACAATTCCTACGAGCAGTACTTC. It is translated as CASSGNRDNSYEQYF.

This clonotype was recorded a few times. The chain joins TRBV4-1 to TRBJ2-7; 12 bases line up with TRBD2. J was trimmed by 4 bases and V by 3 bases; bases with no gene match: 1. CDR1 and CDR2 (germline): MGHRA, YSYEKL. CDR3 length: 14 amino acids. The CDR3 DNA reads TGCGCCAGCAGCCAGCTAGCGGGAGGGTACGAGCAGTACTTC. It is translated as CASSQLAGGYEQYF.

This clonotype was counted many times. The genes are TRBV29-1 and TRBJ2-5, with D hard to call. Trimming shortened V by 3 bases and J by 8 bases, and 7 bases separated the two germline ends. Germline CDR1 is SQVTM and CDR2 is ANQGSEA. This CDR3 is built from 10 residues. This CDR3 reads CSVEEGTQYF. The CDR3 coding sequence is TGCAGCGTTGAGGAAGGTACCCAGTACTTC. Full variable domain (missing parts from reference TRBV29-1 and TRBJ2-5): SAVISQKPSRDICQRGTSLTIQCQVDSQVTMMFWYRQQPGQSLTLIATANQGSEATYESGFVIDKFPISRPNLTFSTLTVSNMSPEDSSIYLCSVEEGTQYFGPGTRLLVL.

The J gene is TRBJ1-4, the V gene TRBV28, with 7 bases fitting TRBD1. Germline CDR1 reads MDHEN; CDR2 reads SYDVKM. CDR3 length: 13 residues. Trimming removed 10 bases from V and 6 bases from J; junction bases left unmatched: 8. CDR3 residues: CAIGGGGDEKLFF. CDR3 nucleotide sequence: TGTGCCATAGGGGGCGGGGGTGATGAAAAACTGTTTTTT.

Only one count was recorded for this clonotype. The J gene is TRBJ2-7, the V gene TRBV6-1; D gene ambiguous. Looked up from germline, CDR1 is MNHNS and CDR2 is SASEGT. V was cut by 2 bases and J by 10 bases, with 9 bases left in between. This CDR3 has 11 amino acids. CDR3: CASSESRGQYF. The CDR3, as DNA: TGTGCCAGCAGTGAATCTCGCGGACAGTACTTC.

This clonotype was seen at least ten times. This chain links TRBV4-2 with TRBJ1-4, with a weak D call TRBD1 (6 bases). The CDR3 is made up of 15 amino acids. Germline V gene sequence: CDR1 LGHNA, CDR2 YNFKEQ. V was trimmed by 0 bases and J by 7 bases, leaving 12 bases between them. Here the CDR3 DNA reads TGTGCCAGCAGCCAAGAGGGGGCTTACGGTGAAAAACTGTTTTTT. Translation: CASSQEGAYGEKLFF.

In this sample, this clonotype turned up once. Its ends do not fully match the called genes, so a read error is possible. The V and J genes are TRBV11-2 and TRBJ1-1; D is uncertain. CDR3 length equals 14 residues. The germline gives CDR1 SGHAT, CDR2 FQNNGV. The CDR3 is CASSPRSRVGEAFF. CDR3 in DNA: TGTGCTAGCAGCCCCCGTAGTAGGGTGGGTGAAGCTTTCTTT.

There are a few counts of this clonotype. This sequence joins TRBV6-5 and TRBJ1-1, with D perhaps matching TRBD1 (6 bases). This CDR3 comprises 14 residues. The V gene's germline CDR1 is MNHEY and CDR2 SVGAGI. V gave up 7 bases and J gave up 5 bases, with 17 bases separating them. CDR3 nucleotide sequence: TGTGCCAGCAACGACGCAGGGGTGGAAACTGAAGCTTTCTTT. Protein product: CASNDAGVETEAFF.

This clonotype showed up many times. The J gene is TRBJ2-1, the V gene TRBV6-5; D uncertain. Trimming pared 4 bases from V and 4 bases from J, leaving 8 bases between. The CDR3 runs to 13 residues. Germline V lookup: CDR1 MNHEY, CDR2 SVGAGI. The CDR3 DNA is TGTGCCAGCAGTTTAGGGTTGTACAATGAGCAGTTCTTC. Translating gives CASSLGLYNEQFF.

CDR3 region: CASSPVYRGTGELFF. The DNA for the CDR3 is TGTGCCAGCAGCCCAGTCTATCGTGGCACCGGGGAGCTGTTTTTT. The chain carries TRBV28 and TRBJ2-2; D gene unclear. Germline CDR1 reads MDHEN; CDR2 reads SYDVKM. The CDR3 spans 15 residues. V was cut by 6 bases and J by 4 bases, with 15 bases left in between.

By share, this clonotype counts as medium-sized. This sequence joins TRBV10-3 and TRBJ2-3; perhaps TRBD2 as D (6 bases). Trimming took off 4 bases at V and 1 base at J, with 9 bases between the two ends. There are 14 residues in the CDR3. Germline V gene lookup returns CDR1 ENHRY and CDR2 SYGVKD. CDR3 in amino acids: CAISVGGGTDTQYF. The CDR3 bases are TGTGCCATCAGTGTGGGGGGAGGCACAGATACGCAGTATTTT.

This clonotype turned up a few times. The CDR3 region is CATSDSGSTPDTQYF. The CDR3 DNA sequence: TGTGCCACCAGTGACAGTGGCAGTACCCCAGATACGCAGTATTTT. V is TRBV24-1 and J is TRBJ2-3; D unclear. This CDR3 is built from 15 residues. Germline loops: CDR1 KGHDR, CDR2 SFDVKD. V gave up 4 bases and J gave up 4 bases, with 14 bases separating them.